These 22 T cell receptor beta chains originate from one sample sequenced in a study of radiotherapy plus CTLA-4 blockade in lung cancer. The repertoire was sequenced with immunoSEQ multiplex PCR; TCRdb's copy has only in-frame clones and lacks some. The sample shows 81,000 or so clones, roughly 80% of them seen only once. Source: peripheral blood, taken from a patient treated with radiotherapy plus ipilimumab. The receptor source for this set is a human donor with non-small cell lung cancer who had stable disease on radiotherapy plus ipilimumab.

The V and J genes are TRBV28 and TRBJ1-4, with a possible D match to TRBD1 (5 bases). The CDR3 loop spans 12 amino acids. Trimming removed 5 bases at V and 13 bases at J, with 14 bases between. Germline-derived CDR1 and CDR2 are MDHEN and SYDVKM. The CDR3 sequence is CASSSPLRGLFF. The CDR3 DNA follows: TGTGCCAGCAGTAGCCCCCTTAGGGGACTGTTTTTT.

The gene calls are TRBV9 and TRBJ2-1; 8 bases line up with TRBD1. The CDR3 runs 16 residues. Trimming at V came to 3 bases and at J to 8 bases, leaving 13 bases not matched to a gene. The germline CDR1 and CDR2 sequences are SGDLS and YYNGEE. CDR3 loop: CASSGRTGIGGYEQFF. The CDR3 DNA sequence: TGTGCCAGCAGCGGGAGGACAGGGATTGGAGGGTATGAGCAGTTCTTC.

This chain joins TRBV19 and TRBJ2-2; no reliable D call. Per the germline V gene, CDR1 is LNHDA and CDR2 is SQIVND (reference sequence). The CDR3 loop spans 14 amino acids. Trimming took 1 base from V and 1 from J, leaving 4 bases between them. The CDR3 nucleotides read TGTGCCAGTAGTATAGCCCTGAACACCGGGGAGCTGTTTTTT. It translates to CASSIALNTGELFF.

A word on this clone: The junction departs from germline at one end; a sequencing error may be responsible. This chain connects TRBV28 to TRBJ1-6; no reliable D call. This CDR3 has 14 amino acids. CDR1 MDHEN and CDR2 SYDVKM come from the germline V gene. This chain's CDR3 is CASSLYSYNSPPHF. The CDR3 nucleotides are TGTGCCAGCAGTTTATACAGCTATAATTCACCCCCCCACTTT.

This clone was recorded only once. This chain links TRBV10-1 with TRBJ1-1; TRBD1 matches 10 bases. There are 14 residues in the CDR3. Trimming took 6 bases from V and 6 from J; bases not matched to a gene: 7. Germline V lookup: CDR1 WNHNN, CDR2 SYGVQD (reference sequence). The CDR3 nucleotides are TGCGCCAGCAGCACGGGACAGGGGATATCTGAAGCTTTCTTT. Its translation is CASSTGQGISEAFF.

V usage is TRBV6-1 and J usage is TRBJ1-1; D may be TRBD1 (5 bases). With 0 bases removed from V and 1 base from J, the gap between germline ends came to 18 bases. The germline gives CDR1 MNHNS, CDR2 SASEGT. The CDR3 sequence is 18 residues long. The CDR3 DNA is TGTGCCAGCAGTGAAGCGCCCGGGGGGGGTGGAAGGAACACTGAAGCTTTCTTT. Amino acids: CASSEAPGGGGRNTEAFF.

This clone was seen only a few times. This chain links TRBV2 with TRBJ2-3, with D maybe TRBD1 (5 bases). CDR1 and CDR2 (germline): SNHLY, FYNNEI. The V and J ends lost 5 bases and 0 bases respectively, with 12 bases between them. This CDR3 spans 15 amino acids. The CDR3 DNA sequence: TGTGCCAGCAGTCCTTCAGGGTTTAGCACAGATACGCAGTATTTT. Its translation is CASSPSGFSTDTQYF.

The V gene is TRBV11-2, the J gene TRBJ1-5; no clear D. V was trimmed by 7 bases and J by 5 bases, leaving 9 bases between them. This CDR3 contains 12 residues. The germline gives CDR1 SGHAT, CDR2 FQNNGV. The CDR3 bases are TGTGCCAGCATCCGGCTCCATCAGCCCCAGCATTTT. This gives the protein CASIRLHQPQHF.

V gene TRBV7-8 combines with J gene TRBJ2-7; D gene ambiguous. The CDR3 is 17 residues long. Germline assignment: CDR1 SGHVS and CDR2 FQNEAQ. V lost 0 bases, J lost 2 bases, and 17 bases lay in between. The CDR3 nucleotides read TGTGCCAGCAGCTTAGCTTTATCGTCAGCCGGTACCTACGAGCAGTACTTC. This translates into CASSLALSSAGTYEQYF.

This clone was detected a few times. The chain couples TRBV28 to TRBJ1-5; D is unresolved. Trimming cost V 6 bases and J 1 base, with 4 bases left between them. CDR1 is MDHEN, CDR2 SYDVKM, per germline. This CDR3 is built from 12 residues. The CDR3 sequence is CASSWSNQPQHF. Here the CDR3 DNA reads TGTGCCAGCAGCTGGAGCAATCAGCCCCAGCATTTT.

The chain uses TRBV5-1 and TRBJ1-6, with D possibly being TRBD1 (5 bases). Germline V lookup: CDR1 SGHRS, CDR2 YFSETQ. V was pared by 4 bases and J by 4 bases, with 9 bases between. The CDR3 length is 14 residues. CDR3 in DNA: TGCGCCAGCAGCGGCGACAGTTATAATTCACCCCTCCACTTT. As protein: CASSGDSYNSPLHF. Full variable domain (rest looked up from reference TRBV5-1 and TRBJ1-6): KAGVTQTPRYLIKTRGQQVTLSCSPISGHRSVSWYQQTPGQGLQFLFEYFSETQRNKGNFPGRFSGRQFSNSRSEMNVSTLELGDSALYLCASSGDSYNSPLHFGNGTRLTVT.

The chain couples TRBV10-3 to TRBJ1-4; no reliable D call. Trimming stripped 3 bases from V and 5 bases from J, with 7 bases between. Germline loops: CDR1 ENHRY, CDR2 SYGVKD. The CDR3 consists of 13 residues. The CDR3 DNA sequence: TGTGCCATCAGTGACCACCAAAATGAAAAACTGTTTTTT. Translation gives CAISDHQNEKLFF.

This rearrangement joins TRBV4-1 to TRBJ2-7; 8 bases map to TRBD2. Trimming took 0 bases from V and 5 from J; bases not matched to a gene: 6. Germline loops: CDR1 MGHRA, CDR2 YSYEKL. This CDR3 comprises 15 residues. CDR3 loop: CASSQEGTRSHEQYF. As DNA, the CDR3 is TGCGCCAGCAGCCAAGAGGGGACTAGGTCCCACGAGCAGTACTTC.

The rearrangement joins TRBV5-4 to TRBJ1-4; D possibly corresponds to TRBD1 (6 bases). Per germline, CDR1 SGHNT and CDR2 YYREEE (reference sequence). V was trimmed by 4 bases and J by 5 bases, leaving 9 bases between them. There are 13 residues in the CDR3. CDR3 bases: TGTGCCAGCAGCCCCGGACAGAATGAAAAACTGTTTTTT. Translated: CASSPGQNEKLFF.

This chain connects TRBV19 to TRBJ1-1, with 7 bases that match TRBD1. The V gene end was trimmed by 10 bases and the J gene end by 6 bases; junction bases not matched to a gene: 11. The CDR3 loop spans 13 amino acids. The germline gives CDR1 LNHDA, CDR2 SQIVND (reference sequence). The CDR3, as DNA: TGTGCCACCTTTTACAGGGGTGCGCCTGAAGCTTTCTTT. Protein product: CATFYRGAPEAFF.

The chain links TRBV11-2 to TRBJ2-5; possible D gene TRBD1, 5 bases. The J call may be wrong; the DNA end is better matched by TRBJ2-7. This CDR3 region has 12 residues. Germline CDR1 is SGHAT and CDR2 is FQNNGV. DNA of the CDR3: TGTGCCAGCAGCTCAACAGGCTACGAGCAGTACTTC. Translation gives CASSSTGYEQYF.

The V gene is TRBV18, the J gene TRBJ2-1; TRBD2 matches at 11 bases. The germline gives CDR1 KGHSH, CDR2 LQKENI. The CDR3 covers 19 residues. V trimming: 2 bases; J trimming: 2 bases; junction bases outside the gene matches: 11. CDR3 amino acids: CASSPTLAGGSTTYNEQFF. The CDR3 nucleotides are TGTGCCAGCTCACCAACCCTAGCGGGGGGCTCCACAACCTACAATGAGCAGTTCTTC.

The V gene is TRBV18, the J gene TRBJ2-7; TRBD2 matches 7 bases. The CDR3 loop spans 15 amino acids. CDR1 and CDR2 from the germline V gene are KGHSH and LQKENI. V lost 3 bases to trimming and J lost 6 bases; unmatched junction nucleotides: 11. The CDR3 region has the DNA TGTGCCAGCTCACCGGGGCAGGGAGGGAACGGCGAGCAGTACTTC. It codes for CASSPGQGGNGEQYF.

V gene TRBV27 combines with J gene TRBJ2-7; 9 nucleotides agree with TRBD2. Germline-derived CDR1 and CDR2 are MNHEY and SMNVEV (reference sequence). The CDR3 runs to 13 residues. The J segment lost 7 bases and the V segment lost 4 bases, leaving 5 bases of the junction unmatched. The CDR3 DNA follows: TGTGCCAGCAGTTCGGGACTAGCCCTAGAGCAGTACTTC. Translated, it gives CASSSGLALEQYF.

The chain couples TRBV6-5 to TRBJ2-3, with D possibly being TRBD2 (5 bases). The CDR3 loop spans 14 amino acids. Trimming shortened V by 0 bases and J by 7 bases, and 11 bases separated the two germline ends. CDR1 is MNHEY and CDR2 is SVGAGI in the germline V gene. CDR3 DNA: TGTGCCAGCAGTTACTCCGAGACGGGGAATACGCAGTATTTT. Protein sequence: CASSYSETGNTQYF.

The chain is built from TRBV2 and TRBJ1-4; 9 positions match TRBD1. Germline CDR1 and CDR2: SNHLY and FYNNEI. With 3 bases clipped from V and 7 bases from J, the junction kept 3 bases outside the gene matches. The length of the CDR3 is 14 residues. The CDR3 spells CASSDRQGGEKLFF. CDR3 bases: TGTGCCAGCAGTGACCGACAGGGGGGTGAAAAACTGTTTTTT.

This clone was seen once. The J gene is TRBJ2-1, the V gene TRBV18, with 16 positions matching TRBD2. CDR1 and CDR2 (germline): KGHSH, LQKENI. The J segment lost 6 bases and the V segment lost 3 bases, leaving 14 bases of the junction unmatched. The CDR3 is made up of 20 amino acids. CDR3 DNA sequence: TGTGCCAGCTCACCGATGGGGACTAGCGGGGGGGCAGCTTCGTCCAATGAGCAGTTCTTC. Its protein is CASSPMGTSGGAASSNEQFF.